The present TCR beta chain was sequenced within a study of blood T cell repertoires in COVID-19. This CDR3 region has 13 residues. V lost 0 bases and J lost 9, with 7 bases in between. Germline CDR1 is SGDLS and CDR2 is YYNGEE. The table came from immunoSEQ multiplex PCR; TCRdb's copy has only in-frame clones and leaves some out. Of about 120,000 clones listed, roughly 90% are singletons. The gene calls are TRBV9 and TRBJ1-6; D remains unclear. This sequence was found in a man in his 70s who had recovered from COVID-19. The source material was peripheral blood. CDR3: CASSVGGGSPLHF. The CDR3 DNA reads as TGTGCCAGCAGCGTAGGGGGAGGTTCACCCCTCCACTTT.